A selection of T cell receptor beta chains follows, all from one sample in a study of cytomegalovirus exposure and HLA in healthy donors. Sequencing used immunoSEQ multiplex PCR; TCRdb keeps in-frame clones, though not all of them. The data contain approximately 70,000 clones, roughly 80% of them seen just once; the ten biggest clones take up roughly 7.7%. Sequencing was done on a sample of PBMCs. All receptors come from a man aged 55-75 years in good health and CMV-seropositive. Both conserved end residues are part of each CDR3. D genes are given only for firm matches. Some rows mark clone size as missing; the rest say once, few, many or name a class of expanded clone.

CDR3: CASYPGGASYNEQFF
DNA: TGTGCCAGCTACCCGGGGGGGGCAAGCTACAATGAGCAGTTCTTC
J: TRBJ2-1
V: TRBV18
D: TRBD2
size: once

CDR3: CASSFQMNTEAFF
DNA: TGTGCCAGCAGCTTCCAGATGAACACTGAAGCTTTCTTT
J: TRBJ1-1
V: TRBV7-2
D: -
size: few

CDR3: CASSRTGLTEAFF
DNA: TGTGCCAGCAGCCGGACAGGGCTCACTGAAGCTTTCTTT
J: TRBJ1-1
V: TRBV7-6
D: TRBD1
size: -

CDR3: CASSLRGGPGQLFF
DNA: TGTGCCAGCAGCTTACGAGGGGGACCGGGACAACTGTTTTTT
J: TRBJ1-4
V: TRBV7-9
D: -
size: -

CDR3: CASRDVGGGTDTQYF
DNA: TGTGCCAGCAGGGACGTGGGCGGGGGGACAGATACGCAGTATTTT
J: TRBJ2-3
V: TRBV2
D: TRBD2
size: -

CDR3: CASSVGSGAYNEQFF
DNA: TGTGCCAGCAGCGTAGGATCGGGAGCCTACAATGAGCAGTTCTTC
J: TRBJ2-1
V: TRBV9
D: -
size: few

CDR3: CASSLSPGNYGYTF
DNA: TGTGCCAGCAGTTTATCGCCGGGAAACTATGGCTACACCTTC
J: TRBJ1-2
V: TRBV27
D: -
size: -

CDR3: CASSESGGLNQPQHF
DNA: TGTGCCAGCAGTGAATCAGGTGGCCTCAATCAGCCCCAGCATTTT
J: TRBJ1-5
V: TRBV25-1
D: -
size: many

CDR3: CASSLLIGLGGYTF
DNA: TGTGCCAGCAGTTTACTTATCGGACTGGGGGGCTACACCTTC
J: TRBJ1-2
V: TRBV6-5
D: -
size: -

CDR3: CASRRGREEGQPQHF
DNA: TGCGCCAGCAGGCGGGGCCGAGAGGAGGGCCAGCCCCAGCATTTT
J: TRBJ1-5
V: TRBV10-2
D: -
size: -

CDR3: CASSLALRGATNEKLFF
DNA: TGTGCCAGCAGCTTAGCGCTAAGGGGTGCAACTAATGAAAAACTGTTTTTT
J: TRBJ1-4
V: TRBV7-6
D: -
size: -

CDR3: CASRTGGIGMNEQFF
DNA: TGTGCCAGCAGGACTGGCGGGATTGGGATGAATGAGCAGTTCTTC
J: TRBJ2-1
V: TRBV6-6
D: -
size: -

CDR3: CASSFYGGGRGNEQFF
DNA: TGTGCCAGCAGCTTTTACGGGGGGGGGCGGGGCAATGAGCAGTTCTTC
J: TRBJ2-1
V: TRBV7-9
D: TRBD2
size: -

CDR3: CASREQGGGSGGYEQYF
DNA: TGTGCCAGCAGGGAGCAGGGGGGGGGTAGCGGGGGCTACGAGCAGTACTTC
J: TRBJ2-7
V: TRBV5-6
D: TRBD2
size: -

CDR3: CASRPPTSGSSYNEQFF
DNA: TGCGCCAGCAGACCGCCAACTAGCGGGAGCTCCTACAATGAGCAGTTCTTC
J: TRBJ2-1
V: TRBV5-1
D: TRBD2
size: -

CDR3: CASSLKTASRTDTQYF
DNA: TGCGCCAGCAGCTTAAAAACAGCAAGCCGCACAGATACGCAGTATTTT
J: TRBJ2-3
V: TRBV5-1
D: -
size: -

CDR3: CASSLNRGPIETQYF
DNA: TGTGCCAGCAGTCTGAACAGGGGGCCGATTGAGACCCAGTACTTC
J: TRBJ2-5
V: TRBV7-8
D: TRBD1
size: -

CDR3: CASRGVSSNSPLHF
DNA: TGTGCCAGCAGAGGAGTTAGTTCTAATTCACCCCTCCACTTT
J: TRBJ1-6
V: TRBV2
D: -
size: few

CDR3: CSVQNRGPNYGYTF
DNA: TGCAGCGTGCAAAACAGGGGGCCTAACTATGGCTACACCTTC
J: TRBJ1-2
V: TRBV29-1
D: TRBD1
size: -

CDR3: CASSQSDSSVATEAFF
DNA: TGTGCCAGCAGCCAATCCGACAGTTCTGTCGCCACTGAAGCTTTCTTT
J: TRBJ1-1
V: TRBV14
D: -
size: -

CDR3: CASSQDRGYSNQPQHF
DNA: TGTGCCAGCAGCCAGGACAGGGGCTATAGCAATCAGCCCCAGCATTTT
J: TRBJ1-5
V: TRBV7-8
D: TRBD1
size: -

CDR3: CASSQSRLRDEKLFF
DNA: TGCGCCAGCAGTCAATCCAGGCTTAGAGATGAAAAACTGTTTTTT
J: TRBJ1-4
V: TRBV23-1
D: -
size: -

CDR3: CASSQEPSSYNSPLHF
DNA: TGCGCCAGCAGCCAAGAACCGAGCTCCTATAATTCACCCCTCCACTTT
J: TRBJ1-6
V: TRBV4-1
D: -
size: -